The clone carrying this T cell receptor beta chain is labeled as medium-sized. Its antigen remains unknown. Healthy donors had no documented immune events, such as infections, while sampled. The sample belongs to a study of identifying expanded T cells in peripheral blood. General study results and limits: Across healthy donors, higher total template counts meant significantly greater roughly 2-week count variance. Differentially abundant clones: around 1.1 between replicates, around 17 at approximately 13 days, under 25 at four.

The data were produced by immunoSEQ multiplex PCR, yet TCRdb's version contains in-frame clones alone and is incomplete. Here the sample spans just over 90,000 clones, roughly 86% being singletons. The V end lost 2 bases, the J end lost 5 bases, and 12 bases lay between the germline ends. The CDR3 loop spans 14 amino acids. CDR1 is MGHRA, CDR2 YSYEKL, per germline. Sequencing was done on a sample of blood. This clonotype was sampled from a person between 18 and 69 years old in good health. The genes are TRBV4-1 and TRBJ2-5; D is ambiguous. The CDR3 loop is CASSQTGSKETQYF. DNA of the CDR3: TGCGCCAGCAGCCAAACCGGGTCGAAGGAGACCCAGTACTTC.